This entry lists 14 T cell receptor beta chains sequenced from one sample in a study of cytomegalovirus exposure and HLA in healthy donors. Only in-frame clones appear in the TCRdb table, and some are missing; sequencing was by immunoSEQ multiplex PCR. The sample holds some 330,000 clones, more than 80% seen once. The sequenced sample was PBMCs. The receptors here all came from a woman between 18 and 30 years old in good health and CMV-seronegative.

The chain has TRBV5-1 and TRBJ2-5, with 8 positions matching TRBD2. The germline CDR1 and CDR2 sequences are SGHRS and YFSETQ. The CDR3 is made up of 15 amino acids. Losses at the gene ends were 5 bases for V and 1 base for J; bases not matched to a gene: 7. CDR3 sequence reads: CASRASGGTQETQYF. The CDR3 nucleotides are TGCGCCAGCAGAGCCAGCGGGGGTACCCAAGAGACCCAGTACTTC.

The rearrangement uses TRBV27 and TRBJ2-7; TRBD2 aligns across 12 bases. The CDR3 runs to 17 residues. Losses at the gene ends were 5 bases for V and 0 bases for J; bases not matched to a gene: 8. CDR1 is MNHEY, CDR2 SMNVEV, per germline (reference sequence). DNA for the CDR3: TGTGCCAGCAGTCCGGCACCGGGACTAGCGGGCTCCTACGAGCAGTACTTC. Amino acids: CASSPAPGLAGSYEQYF.

A few counts support this clone. The chain couples TRBV7-9 to TRBJ1-1; D not certain. The CDR3 is 13 residues long. V gave up 0 bases and J gave up 7 bases, with 9 bases separating them. Germline-derived CDR1 and CDR2 are SEHNR and FQNEAQ (reference sequence). The CDR3 spells CASSLAYADEAFF. CDR3 bases: TGTGCCAGCAGCTTAGCGTATGCGGATGAAGCTTTCTTT.

A single count supports this clone. This chain connects TRBV19 to TRBJ2-2; the match to TRBD2 covers 10 bases. The CDR3 consists of 16 residues. V dropped 11 bases and J dropped 1; count of bases not matched to a gene: 10. Germline CDR1 LNHDA, CDR2 SQIVND (reference sequence). The CDR3 loop reads CASRASGSGNTGELFF. CDR3 sequence (DNA): TGTGCCTCCAGGGCTAGCGGGAGTGGGAACACCGGGGAGCTGTTTTTT.

The V gene is TRBV27, the J gene TRBJ2-4, with a possible D match to TRBD2 (6 bases). Trimming left V 3 bases short and J 9 bases short, with 12 bases between. CDR1 is MNHEY and CDR2 is SMNVEV in the germline V gene (reference sequence). The CDR3 runs 13 residues. The CDR3 coding sequence is TGTGCCAGCAGTTTGGGAGGTTCGGGCATTCAGTACTTC. Amino acids: CASSLGGSGIQYF.

The chain links TRBV27 to TRBJ2-7, with no clear D. Trimming left V 3 bases short and J 2 bases short, with 14 bases between. The CDR3 runs to 15 residues. Germline V gives CDR1 MNHEY, CDR2 SMNVEV (reference sequence). The CDR3 DNA follows: TGTGCCAGCAGTTTCACTGTACAGCCAACCTACGAGCAGTACTTC. Translated, it gives CASSFTVQPTYEQYF.

This chain links TRBV4-2 with TRBJ2-5, with TRBD2 identical over 9 bases. This CDR3 is 16 amino acids long. CDR1 and CDR2 from the germline V gene are LGHNA and YNFKEQ. Trimming removed 4 bases from V and 5 bases from J; junction bases left unmatched: 11. In nucleotides, the CDR3 is TGTGCCAGCAGCCTGACCGGGACTAGCTTTGGGGAGACCCAGTACTTC. Protein product: CASSLTGTSFGETQYF.

This chain links TRBV27 with TRBJ2-5; 12 bases are a match to TRBD2. There are 16 residues in the CDR3. From germline, CDR1 is MNHEY and CDR2 SMNVEV (reference sequence). Losses at the gene ends were 3 bases for V and 5 bases for J; bases not matched to a gene: 7. Written as DNA, the CDR3 is TGTGCCAGCAGTTTGACTAGCGGGAGTTTGTGGGAGACCCAGTACTTC. It specifies CASSLTSGSLWETQYF.

This clone was detected a few times. V is TRBV11-2 and J is TRBJ2-3, with TRBD2 as a possible D gene (6 bases). V dropped 7 bases and J dropped 0 bases, with 20 bases sitting between them. CDR1 is SGHAT and CDR2 is FQNNGV in the germline V gene. The CDR3 contains 17 residues. This chain's CDR3 is CASIPTRDLLSTDTQYF. In nucleotides, the CDR3 is TGTGCCAGCATCCCCACCCGGGACTTGCTTAGCACAGATACGCAGTATTTT.

This clone was detected a few times. CDR3 coding DNA: TGTGCCAGCTCACCACCGCAGGGTTCGCAGTATTTT. Translating gives CASSPPQGSQYF. The genes are TRBV18 and TRBJ2-3; D may be TRBD1 (5 bases). Deletions cut 0 bases from V and 10 bases from J, with 8 bases between. This CDR3 has 12 amino acids. Germline V CDR1 and CDR2: KGHSH, LQKENI.

The chain has TRBV27 and TRBJ2-1; weak D call: TRBD1 (5 bases). CDR3 length: 15 amino acids. The V gene lost 8 bases and the J gene lost 3 bases, with 17 bases spanning the gap. Germline CDR1 MNHEY, CDR2 SMNVEV (reference sequence). CDR3 sequence reads: CASCGAGDGYNEQFF. The CDR3 DNA is TGTGCCAGCTGTGGGGCCGGAGACGGCTACAATGAGCAGTTCTTC.

J is TRBJ2-7 and V is TRBV7-2; 12 positions match TRBD2. Germline CDR1 SGHTA, CDR2 FQGNSA. CDR3 length equals 16 residues. Trimming cost V 5 bases and J 2 bases; bases outside gene matches: 7. The CDR3 spells CASSPDGLAGTYEQYF. CDR3 DNA: TGTGCCAGCAGCCCTGATGGACTAGCGGGAACCTACGAGCAGTACTTC.

V usage is TRBV5-4 and J usage is TRBJ2-7; D is perhaps TRBD2 (6 bases). The CDR3 spans 15 residues. V lost 4 bases and J lost 2, with 16 bases in between. Germline values: CDR1 SGHNT, CDR2 YYREEE (reference sequence). CDR3 sequence: CASSPGEPWTYEQYF. DNA for the CDR3: TGTGCCAGCAGCCCGGGGGAACCTTGGACCTACGAGCAGTACTTC.

V is TRBV9 and J is TRBJ2-1; 11 bases align to TRBD2. V lost 3 bases to trimming and J lost 7 bases; unmatched junction nucleotides: 0. The CDR3 runs 13 residues. CDR1 is SGDLS and CDR2 is YYNGEE in the germline V gene. The CDR3 here is CASSGTSGNEQFF. CDR3 DNA: TGTGCCAGCAGCGGGACTAGCGGGAATGAGCAGTTCTTC.